This TCR beta chain originates from a study of T cells in Graves' hyperthyroidism and ophthalmopathy. RNA transcripts gave rise to amplified TCR beta CDR3 regions. HTBI primers were used for first-round RT-PCR of the TCR CDR3. TCRdb re-called the multiplex PCR reads through MiXCR, storing one row per CDR3 protein. The sample shows about 460,000 distinct CDR3 sequences, 22% of them seen only once. The trim removed 6 bases at V and 14 bases at J, leaving 14 bases unmatched. Germline V lookup: CDR1 MNHEY, CDR2 SMNVEV (reference sequence). The CDR3 loop spans 14 amino acids. This TCR was sampled from a woman in her seventies with Graves' ophthalmopathy. The V and J genes are TRBV27 and TRBJ2-5; TRBD2 agrees at 11 bases. The sequenced sample was blood. Here the CDR3 DNA reads TGTGCCAGCAGCTACTTAGAGACTAGCGGGATTACATACTTC. Protein: CASSYLETSGITYF.